This T cell receptor (beta chain) was captured in a study of siplizumab effects on memory and regulatory T cells (dated by TCRdb to the late 2010s). With respect to the entire study: The study examined how the anti-CD2 antibody siplizumab affects alloreactive T-cell subsets in allogeneic mixed lymphocyte reactions built from human PBMCs.

On this clone: Its antigen remains undetermined. The input lacks base qualities; no much larger clone sits a single base away.

Sorted unstimulated T cells and proliferating T cells recovered from mixed lymphocyte reactions were subjected to TCRbeta CDR3 sequencing. Fresh whole blood from approximately 10 HLA-typed healthy donors was used to isolate PBMCs. To map where alloreactive clones came from, unstimulated CD4+ regulatory T cells were FACS-sorted. The full study reports these points: The cumulative frequency of alloreactive sequences traceable to unstimulated CD4+ memory T cells was significantly reduced by siplizumab. Because sequences at frequencies below about 10^-5 were poorly captured, only a minor fraction of alloreactive clones could be mapped back to unstimulated subsets. Whether proliferating Tregs from siplizumab cultures actually had suppressive function was not functionally confirmed. Of the alloreactive CD4+ clones that could be mapped, the Treg-derived share averaged 68.8% with siplizumab compared with about 25% in control reactions. Unstimulated naive T cells appeared more diverse than memory T cells, and naive cells seemed to contribute substantially to the alloresponse. A naive or memory phenotype could not be assigned to roughly 75-95% of proliferating CD4+ or CD8+ clones.

Including the terminal cysteine and phenylalanine, the CDR3 comprises 16 residues. Of the read, only the CDR3 DNA is kept; its 48 bases are in frame from base 1. Trimming takes 3 bases off V and 2 bases off J; junction bases not matched to a gene: 9. Per the germline V gene, SGDLS is the CDR1 and YYNGEE is the CDR2. Receptor libraries were prepared by the immunoSEQ multiplex PCR assay. Roughly 10^5 TCR templates per sample were assayed on the deep sequencing platform. Genomic DNA extracted from sorted T cells was the material used for TCRbeta CDR3 sequencing. In the authors' own workflow: The R programming language was used for clonal analysis of TCRbeta CDR3 data. Comparing unstimulated samples against CFSE-low samples taken after the reaction was how alloreactive CD4+ and CD8+ clones were defined. By matching sequences to the repertoires of sorted unstimulated Treg and non-Treg cells, each alloreactive CD4+ clone was assigned a regulatory or non-regulatory origin. The table comes from immuneACCESS by way of TCRdb, which keeps in-frame sequences with V and J called. Part of the clones is missing from these tables; in studies checked, under half for an unresolved V gene and the rest for unknown reasons. That table gives V, J and clone size, and the DNA gave D and trimming. A total of over 100,000 clones appear in this sample, about 91% of them only once. The ten top clones hold about 0.78% of the sample.

The origin of this receptor is a human donor in good health. The V and J genes are TRBV9 and TRBJ2-7, with TRBD1 identical over 9 junction bases. The sample taken for sequencing was Tregs sorted from blood. CDR3 reads: CASSGGWGTGTYEQYF. The DNA sequence follows: TGTGCCAGCAGCGGCGGGTGGGGGACAGGGACCTACGAGCAGTACTTC.